This T cell receptor (beta chain) stems from a study of blood T cell repertoires in COVID-19. About the research overall: The samples span acute and convalescent COVID-19 from the United States, Italy and Spain.

As originally analysed: The authors estimated nucleated cell counts from reference gene primer amplification. The repertoire was sequenced with immunoSEQ multiplex PCR; TCRdb's copy has only in-frame clones and lacks some. V, J and clone size reflect that table, while D and trimming were determined from the DNA. The sample consists of 120,000 to 150,000 clones, more than 70% of them appearing once. In germline, CDR1 is LNHNV, CDR2 YYDKDF (reference sequence). The CDR3 is 15 residues long. V dropped 5 bases and J dropped 3 bases, with 11 bases sitting between them. The chain couples TRBV15 to TRBJ2-6, with D maybe TRBD1 (6 bases). Sequencing was performed on peripheral blood. This clonotype originated in a human donor in a cohort sampled during active COVID-19. CDR3 sequence: CATSEGGSGANVLTF. DNA for the CDR3: TGTGCCACCAGCGAAGGGGGAAGTGGGGCCAACGTCCTGACTTTC.